The clone carrying this TCR beta chain was seen a few times. The sample belongs to a study of blood T cell repertoires in COVID-19. Some clones are missing from TCRdb's copy, which holds only in-frame ones; the method was immunoSEQ multiplex PCR. The table lists 200,000 to 250,000 clones, 75% to 90% of them singletons. Grouping used clinical history reported by participants in a survey and questionnaire. Shortly before study entry, within 2 weeks, exposed participants had met a COVID-19 case. The sequencing sample was made of PBMCs or T cells enriched from blood (not recorded which). This TCR was recovered from a man aged 45-65 years who had been exposed to COVID-19.

CDR3 bases: TGCAGTGCCCAGGAGGGGTATGGCTACACCTTC. Amino acids: CSAQEGYGYTF. The rearrangement uses TRBV20-1 and TRBJ1-2, with D tentatively TRBD1 (5 bases). There are 11 residues in the CDR3. The germline V and J ends were trimmed by 6 bases and 5 bases, with 10 bases remaining between them. Germline V gene sequence: CDR1 DFQATT, CDR2 SNEGSKA (reference sequence).